The rows below give T cell receptor beta chains drawn from one sample of a study of control samples from healthy donors and cancer patients. TCRdb keeps only in-frame clones here, not all; method: immunoSEQ multiplex PCR. Among approximately 98,000 clones listed, around 80% were seen once. Material: blood. Source of these receptors: a young man in good health. The CDR3 runs from the conserved cysteine through the conserved F or W. The order of the fields is CDR3 protein, CDR3 DNA, clone size, J gene, V gene, D gene. A D gene is named only where the DNA matches it firmly. Clone size is given for some rows only: seen once, a few or many times, or a class if the clone is expanded.

CDR3 protein: CATSDFGGALPDTQYF
CDR3 DNA: TGTGCCACCAGTGATTTCGGAGGGGCGTTGCCAGATACGCAGTATTTT
clone size: .
J gene: TRBJ2-3
V gene: TRBV24-1
D gene: .

CDR3 protein: CASSQGSRLTGGKAFF
CDR3 DNA: TGTGCCAGCAGCCAAGGATCAAGGCTAACAGGGGGTAAAGCTTTCTTT
clone size: many
J gene: TRBJ1-1
V gene: TRBV14
D gene: TRBD1

CDR3 protein: CASSKVTVSNQPQHF
CDR3 DNA: TGTGCCAGCAGCAAAGTCACCGTTAGCAATCAGCCCCAGCATTTT
clone size: .
J gene: TRBJ1-5
V gene: TRBV21-1
D gene: .

CDR3 protein: CASSLWAAGGILAEQFF
CDR3 DNA: TGTGCCAGCAGTTTATGGGCGGCGGGGGGTATTCTGGCGGAGCAGTTCTTC
clone size: .
J gene: TRBJ2-1
V gene: TRBV28
D gene: TRBD2

CDR3 protein: CASSQGRLDTQYF
CDR3 DNA: TGTGCCAGCAGCCAGGGTCGGCTAGATACGCAGTATTTT
clone size: .
J gene: TRBJ2-3
V gene: TRBV27
D gene: .

CDR3 protein: CASSIRGTGPFF
CDR3 DNA: TGTGCCAGTAGTATTAGAGGGACAGGTCCGTTCTTC
clone size: .
J gene: TRBJ2-1
V gene: TRBV19
D gene: TRBD1

CDR3 protein: CASSTWTGGAEAFF
CDR3 DNA: TGTGCCAGCAGCACATGGACAGGGGGTGCTGAAGCTTTCTTT
clone size: .
J gene: TRBJ1-1
V gene: TRBV7-8
D gene: TRBD1

CDR3 protein: CSVEDQSSVAGGTDTQYF
CDR3 DNA: TGCAGCGTTGAAGATCAATCGTCGGTAGCGGGGGGCACAGATACGCAGTATTTT
clone size: .
J gene: TRBJ2-3
V gene: TRBV29-1
D gene: TRBD2

CDR3 protein: CASSRTSGTDTQYF
CDR3 DNA: TGCGCCAGCAGCCGGACTAGCGGCACAGATACGCAGTATTTT
clone size: .
J gene: TRBJ2-3
V gene: TRBV5-1
D gene: TRBD2

CDR3 protein: CASTEMGQYNSPLHF
CDR3 DNA: TGTGCCAGCACCGAAATGGGACAGTATAATTCACCCCTCCACTTT
clone size: .
J gene: TRBJ1-6
V gene: TRBV28
D gene: TRBD1

CDR3 protein: CASSEGGGGEKLFF
CDR3 DNA: TGTGCCTCGTCGGAAGGCGGAGGGGGCGAAAAACTGTTTTTT
clone size: .
J gene: TRBJ1-4
V gene: TRBV7-2
D gene: TRBD1

CDR3 protein: CASSLIQISTDTQYF
CDR3 DNA: TGTGCCAGCAGCTTGATACAGATTAGCACAGATACGCAGTATTTT
clone size: .
J gene: TRBJ2-3
V gene: TRBV5-4
D gene: .

CDR3 protein: CASSWGLAVGELFF
CDR3 DNA: TGTGCCAGCAGTTGGGGACTAGCGGTTGGGGAGCTGTTTTTT
clone size: .
J gene: TRBJ2-2
V gene: TRBV6-5
D gene: TRBD2

CDR3 protein: CASSFGRGGSDTQYF
CDR3 DNA: TGTGCCAGCAGCTTCGGGCGGGGGGGCTCAGATACGCAGTATTTT
clone size: once
J gene: TRBJ2-3
V gene: TRBV13
D gene: TRBD2

CDR3 protein: CASSPAGGRISEAFF
CDR3 DNA: TGTGCCAGCAGTCCTGCCGGGGGTCGGATCTCTGAAGCTTTCTTT
clone size: .
J gene: TRBJ1-1
V gene: TRBV6-5
D gene: .

CDR3 protein: CASSLEVQPNSNTGELFF
CDR3 DNA: TGTGCCAGCAGCTTAGAGGTACAGCCGAATTCAAACACCGGGGAGCTGTTTTTT
clone size: .
J gene: TRBJ2-2
V gene: TRBV7-9
D gene: .

CDR3 protein: CASSNRDRGAYNEQFF
CDR3 DNA: TGTGCCAGCAGTAACCGGGACAGGGGCGCCTACAATGAGCAGTTCTTC
clone size: .
J gene: TRBJ2-1
V gene: TRBV7-6
D gene: TRBD1

CDR3 protein: CASSLISGELFF
CDR3 DNA: TGTGCCAGCAGCTTAATCTCCGGGGAGCTGTTTTTT
clone size: .
J gene: TRBJ2-2
V gene: TRBV11-2
D gene: .

CDR3 protein: CASSLGVRGQPQHF
CDR3 DNA: TGTGCCAGCAGCTTGGGAGTCAGAGGACAGCCCCAGCATTTT
clone size: .
J gene: TRBJ1-5
V gene: TRBV7-2
D gene: .

CDR3 protein: CASSLVVPNSPLHF
CDR3 DNA: TGTGCCAGCAGCTTAGTTGTTCCTAATTCACCCCTCCACTTT
clone size: .
J gene: TRBJ1-6
V gene: TRBV11-2
D gene: .

CDR3 protein: CASSRGTGPKETQYF
CDR3 DNA: TGTGCCAGCAGCCGCGGGACAGGGCCTAAAGAGACCCAGTACTTC
clone size: once
J gene: TRBJ2-5
V gene: TRBV5-4
D gene: TRBD1

CDR3 protein: CASSVAHRGNTEAFF
CDR3 DNA: TGTGCCAGCAGCGTAGCTCACAGGGGGAACACTGAAGCTTTCTTT
clone size: .
J gene: TRBJ1-1
V gene: TRBV9
D gene: TRBD1

CDR3 protein: CASSGDADGADLQETQYF
CDR3 DNA: TGTGCCAGCAGCGGGGACGCGGACGGGGCGGACCTCCAAGAGACCCAGTACTTC
clone size: .
J gene: TRBJ2-5
V gene: TRBV9
D gene: .

CDR3 protein: CATSRDQSADQGYTF
CDR3 DNA: TGTGCCACCAGCAGAGACCAGAGCGCAGACCAGGGCTACACCTTC
clone size: .
J gene: TRBJ1-2
V gene: TRBV15
D gene: .

CDR3 protein: CASSLLPYNEQFF
CDR3 DNA: TGTGCCAGCAGCCTCTTGCCCTACAATGAGCAGTTCTTC
clone size: .
J gene: TRBJ2-1
V gene: TRBV11-2
D gene: .

CDR3 protein: CASSMTGKTTTDTQYF
CDR3 DNA: TGTGCCAGCAGTATGACAGGAAAAACCACCACAGATACGCAGTATTTT
clone size: .
J gene: TRBJ2-3
V gene: TRBV28
D gene: .

CDR3 protein: CASSRERGSYNEQFF
CDR3 DNA: TGTGCCAGCAGCCGGGAGAGGGGATCCTACAATGAGCAGTTCTTC
clone size: .
J gene: TRBJ2-1
V gene: TRBV6-5
D gene: .

CDR3 protein: CASSPRTSRGETQYF
CDR3 DNA: TGTGCCAGCAGTCCGAGGACTAGCCGAGGAGAGACCCAGTACTTC
clone size: .
J gene: TRBJ2-5
V gene: TRBV7-9
D gene: TRBD2

CDR3 protein: CASSSGDTGNIQYF
CDR3 DNA: TGTGCCAGTAGTTCCGGGGACACCGGAAACATTCAGTACTTC
clone size: .
J gene: TRBJ2-4
V gene: TRBV19
D gene: .

CDR3 protein: CASSVGQGGDTEAFF
CDR3 DNA: TGTGCCAGCAGCGTTGGACAGGGAGGGGACACTGAAGCTTTCTTT
clone size: .
J gene: TRBJ1-1
V gene: TRBV9
D gene: TRBD1

CDR3 protein: CATQITSGVKTQYF
CDR3 DNA: TGTGCCACCCAGATTACTAGCGGGGTAAAGACCCAGTACTTC
clone size: .
J gene: TRBJ2-5
V gene: TRBV6-5
D gene: TRBD2

CDR3 protein: CAIFAGGITDTQYF
CDR3 DNA: TGTGCCATCTTCGCGGGGGGAATCACAGATACGCAGTATTTT
clone size: .
J gene: TRBJ2-3
V gene: TRBV10-3
D gene: TRBD2

CDR3 protein: CASSSIVGREKLFF
CDR3 DNA: TGTGCCAGCAGCTCCATCGTTGGGCGGGAAAAACTGTTTTTT
clone size: .
J gene: TRBJ1-4
V gene: TRBV11-2
D gene: .

CDR3 protein: CASSLGQVSYQPQHF
CDR3 DNA: TGTGCCAGCAGTTTGGGACAGGTCAGTTATCAGCCCCAGCATTTT
clone size: few
J gene: TRBJ1-5
V gene: TRBV2
D gene: TRBD1

CDR3 protein: CASSPPLVGVEGYTF
CDR3 DNA: TGCGCCAGCAGTCCCCCTCTCGTAGGGGTGGAGGGCTACACCTTC
clone size: .
J gene: TRBJ1-2
V gene: TRBV23-1
D gene: .

CDR3 protein: CASSDIRDTQYF
CDR3 DNA: TGTGCCAGTAGTGATATTAGGGATACGCAGTATTTT
clone size: .
J gene: TRBJ2-3
V gene: TRBV19
D gene: .

CDR3 protein: CASSLRTRNSKPTDTQYF
CDR3 DNA: TGTGCCAGCAGTTTAAGGACCAGGAACTCGAAACCCACAGATACGCAGTATTTT
clone size: .
J gene: TRBJ2-3
V gene: TRBV27
D gene: .

CDR3 protein: CASSLWGLSGANVLTF
CDR3 DNA: TGTGCCAGCAGTTTATGGGGACTCTCTGGGGCCAACGTCCTGACTTTC
clone size: few
J gene: TRBJ2-6
V gene: TRBV28
D gene: .

CDR3 protein: CASSLSKNRGEYEQYF
CDR3 DNA: TGTGCCAGCAGTTTGTCGAAAAACAGGGGGGAGTACGAGCAGTACTTC
clone size: .
J gene: TRBJ2-7
V gene: TRBV28
D gene: TRBD1

CDR3 protein: CASSLVRAMGGYTF
CDR3 DNA: TGTGCCAGCAGCTTGGTCAGGGCGATGGGCGGCTACACCTTC
clone size: .
J gene: TRBJ1-2
V gene: TRBV5-5
D gene: .

CDR3 protein: CASRTDLGGQPQHF
CDR3 DNA: TGCGCCAGCAGAACGGACCTCGGAGGGCAGCCCCAGCATTTT
clone size: few
J gene: TRBJ1-5
V gene: TRBV5-1
D gene: .

CDR3 protein: CASWGQGYTF
CDR3 DNA: TGTGCCAGCTGGGGGCAAGGCTACACCTTC
clone size: .
J gene: TRBJ1-2
V gene: TRBV6-5
D gene: .

CDR3 protein: CASAPGAAGGYTF
CDR3 DNA: TGTGCCAGTGCGCCGGGGGCTGCTGGTGGCTACACCTTC
clone size: once
J gene: TRBJ1-2
V gene: TRBV25-1
D gene: .

CDR3 protein: CASRVGRPECYTF
CDR3 DNA: TGTGCCAGCAGAGTGGGACGGCCAGAGTGCTACACCTTC
clone size: .
J gene: TRBJ1-2
V gene: TRBV6-4
D gene: .

CDR3 protein: CASSFAGAGEKLFF
CDR3 DNA: TGTGCCAGCAGTTTCGCAGGGGCCGGAGAAAAACTGTTTTTT
clone size: .
J gene: TRBJ1-4
V gene: TRBV27
D gene: .

CDR3 protein: CSASVAGTQYF
CDR3 DNA: TGCAGTGCCTCTGTCGCAGGTACGCAGTATTTT
clone size: .
J gene: TRBJ2-3
V gene: TRBV29-1
D gene: .